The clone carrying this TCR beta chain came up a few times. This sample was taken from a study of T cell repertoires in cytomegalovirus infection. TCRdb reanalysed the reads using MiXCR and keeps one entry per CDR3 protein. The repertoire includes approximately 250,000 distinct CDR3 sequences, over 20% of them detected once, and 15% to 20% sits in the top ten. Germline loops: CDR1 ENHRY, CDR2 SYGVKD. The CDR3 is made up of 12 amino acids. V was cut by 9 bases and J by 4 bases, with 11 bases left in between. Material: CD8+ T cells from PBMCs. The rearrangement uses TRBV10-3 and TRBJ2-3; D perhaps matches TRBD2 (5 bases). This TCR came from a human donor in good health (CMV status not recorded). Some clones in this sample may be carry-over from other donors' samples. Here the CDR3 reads CAIAEDSDTQYF. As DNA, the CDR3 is TGTGCCATTGCGGAGGACTCAGATACGCAGTATTTT.